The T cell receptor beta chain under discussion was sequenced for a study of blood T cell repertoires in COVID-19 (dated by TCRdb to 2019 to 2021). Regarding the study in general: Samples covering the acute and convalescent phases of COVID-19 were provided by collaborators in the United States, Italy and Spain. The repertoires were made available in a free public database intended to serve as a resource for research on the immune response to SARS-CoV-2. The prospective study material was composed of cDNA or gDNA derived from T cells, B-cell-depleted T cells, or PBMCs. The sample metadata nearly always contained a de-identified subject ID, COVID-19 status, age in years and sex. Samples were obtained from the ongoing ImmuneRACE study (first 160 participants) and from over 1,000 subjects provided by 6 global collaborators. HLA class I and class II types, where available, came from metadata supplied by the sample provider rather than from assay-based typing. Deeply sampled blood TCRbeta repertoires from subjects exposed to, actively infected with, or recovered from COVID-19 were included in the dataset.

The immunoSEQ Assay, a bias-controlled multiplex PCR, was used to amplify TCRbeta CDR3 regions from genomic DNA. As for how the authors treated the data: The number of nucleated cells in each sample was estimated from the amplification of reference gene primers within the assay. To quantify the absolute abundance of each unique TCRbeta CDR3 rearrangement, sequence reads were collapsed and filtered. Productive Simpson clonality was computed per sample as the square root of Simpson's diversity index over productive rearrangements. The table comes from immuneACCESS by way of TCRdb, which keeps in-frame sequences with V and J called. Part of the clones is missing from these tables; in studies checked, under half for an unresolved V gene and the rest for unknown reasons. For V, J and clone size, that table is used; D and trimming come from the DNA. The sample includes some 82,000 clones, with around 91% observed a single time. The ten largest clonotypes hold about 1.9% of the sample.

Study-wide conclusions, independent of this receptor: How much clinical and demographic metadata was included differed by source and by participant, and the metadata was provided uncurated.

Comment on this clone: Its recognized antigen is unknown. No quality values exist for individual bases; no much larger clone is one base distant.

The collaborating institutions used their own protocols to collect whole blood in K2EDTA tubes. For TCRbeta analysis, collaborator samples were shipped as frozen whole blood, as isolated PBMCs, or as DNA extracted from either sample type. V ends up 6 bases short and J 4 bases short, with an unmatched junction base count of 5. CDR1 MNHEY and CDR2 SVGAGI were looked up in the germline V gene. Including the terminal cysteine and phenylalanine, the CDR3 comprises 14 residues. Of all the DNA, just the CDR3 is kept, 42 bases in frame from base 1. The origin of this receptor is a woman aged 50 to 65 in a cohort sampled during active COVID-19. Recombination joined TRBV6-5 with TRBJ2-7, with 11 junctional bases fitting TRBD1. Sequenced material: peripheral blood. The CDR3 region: CASRRTGGPYEQYF. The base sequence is TGTGCCAGCAGGCGGACAGGGGGCCCGTACGAGCAGTACTTC.